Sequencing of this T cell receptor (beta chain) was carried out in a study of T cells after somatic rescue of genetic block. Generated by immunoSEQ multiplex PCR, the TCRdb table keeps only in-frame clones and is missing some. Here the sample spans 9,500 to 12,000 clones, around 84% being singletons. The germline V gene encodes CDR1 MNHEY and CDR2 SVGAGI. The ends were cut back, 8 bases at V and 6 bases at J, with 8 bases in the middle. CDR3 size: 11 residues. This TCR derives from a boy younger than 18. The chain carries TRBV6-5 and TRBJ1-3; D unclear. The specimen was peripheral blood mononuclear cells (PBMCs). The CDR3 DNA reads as TGTGCCAGCGCCCACAAAAACACCATATATTTT. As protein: CASAHKNTIYF.